Following are 10 T cell receptor beta chains from one sample sequenced in a study of T-cell memory formation after mild COVID-19. MiXCR was run by TCRdb on the 5' RACE reads, yielding one entry per CDR3 protein. The data show 250,000 to 350,000 distinct CDR3 sequences, around 15% seen once. The sample comprised PBMCs or a T cell subset sorted from them (not recorded which). These receptor sequences come from a man between 18 and 29 years old who had mild COVID-19 (a few samples of this study predate the infection). Cell type and time point are not known.

CDR3 sequence: CASSLMWGANVLTF. In DNA, the CDR3 is TGTGCCAGCAGCTTAATGTGGGGGGCCAACGTCCTGACTTTC. V and J are TRBV7-9 and TRBJ2-6; D remains ambiguous. Deletions cut 2 bases from V and 4 bases from J, with 6 bases between. Per germline, CDR1 SEHNR and CDR2 FQNEAQ (reference sequence). There are 14 residues in the CDR3. Filled out from reference TRBV7-9 and TRBJ2-6, the complete variable domain reads DTGVSQNPRHKITKRGQNVTFRCDPISEHNRLYWYRQTLGQGPEFLTYFQNEAQLEKSRLLSDRFSAERPKGSFSTLEIQRTEQGDSAMYLCASSLMWGANVLTFGAGSRLTVL.

This clonotype has just a few counts. The rearrangement uses TRBV12-3 or TRBV12-4 and TRBJ2-3; no reliable D call. Trimming removed 6 bases from V and 1 base from J, with 14 bases in between. The CDR3 runs to 15 residues. The CDR3 protein is CASRAIVWGTDTQYF. Written as DNA, the CDR3 is TGTGCCAGCAGAGCAATAGTGTGGGGCACAGATACGCAGTATTTT.

The V and J genes are TRBV25-1 and TRBJ1-2; D gene ambiguous. Deletions cut 5 bases from V and 8 bases from J, with 15 bases between. The CDR3 consists of 13 residues. Germline CDR1 and CDR2: MGHDK and SYGVNS. In nucleotides, the CDR3 is TGTGCCAGCAGTCGCTACGGGGAATGGGGCTACACCTTC. It translates to CASSRYGEWGYTF.

This clonotype has only a few counts. Here the CDR3 omits its conserved ending phenylalanine or tryptophan, so a read error is the likely source. V is TRBV7-2 and J is TRBJ2-2; 13 bases are a match to TRBD2. CDR3 length equals 18 residues. Looked up from germline, CDR1 is SGHTA and CDR2 is FQGNSA. Unmatched junction bases numbered 10, after V lost 8 bases and J lost 1 base. The CDR3 DNA reads TGTGCCAGCGACGGGGGACTAGCGGGGTCAGGGAACACCGGGGAGCTGTTTTCT. It codes for CASDGGLAGSGNTGELFS.

This clonotype was found a few times. The chain carries TRBV27 and TRBJ1-2, with 7 bases fitting TRBD1. The V gene end was trimmed by 6 bases and the J gene end by 7 bases; junction bases not matched to a gene: 8. Germline CDR1 reads MNHEY; CDR2 reads SMNVEV (reference sequence). This CDR3 comprises 13 residues. CDR3 DNA: TGTGCCAGCAGCCAATCAGGGACAGTTGGCTACACCTTC. Protein sequence: CASSQSGTVGYTF.

This clonotype was seen only a few times. The chain links TRBV5-1 to TRBJ2-1; D is perhaps TRBD1 or TRBD2 (5 bases each). V lost 0 bases to trimming and J lost 5 bases, with 9 bases between them. This CDR3 comprises 14 residues. CDR1 and CDR2 (germline): SGHRS, YFSETQ. The chain's CDR3 is CASSLGGAHNEQFF. The DNA of the CDR3 is TGCGCCAGCAGCTTGGGAGGGGCCCACAATGAGCAGTTCTTC. Supplemented by reference TRBV5-1 and TRBJ2-1, the full variable domain reads KAGVTQTPRYLIKTRGQQVTLSCSPISGHRSVSWYQQTPGQGLQFLFEYFSETQRNKGNFPGRFSGRQFSNSRSEMNVSTLELGDSALYLCASSLGGAHNEQFFGPGTRLTVL.

The rearrangement uses TRBV20-1 and TRBJ2-7; D is possibly TRBD1 (5 bases). Trimming pared 5 bases from V and 0 bases from J, leaving 11 bases between. CDR3 size: 13 residues. Germline V lookup: CDR1 DFQATT, CDR2 SNEGSKA (reference sequence). The CDR3 spells CSAAPRVSYEQYF. The CDR3 region has the DNA TGCAGTGCTGCACCCAGGGTCTCCTACGAGCAGTACTTC.

This clonotype was found a few times. The V gene is TRBV25-1, the J gene TRBJ1-1; no clear D. The length of the CDR3 is 13 residues. Deletions cut 3 bases from V and 8 bases from J, with 13 bases between. The germline V gene has CDR1 MGHDK and CDR2 SYGVNS. Here the CDR3 DNA reads TGTGCCAGCAGTGACGGGTTCATTCTCGAAGCTTTCTTT. Translating gives CASSDGFILEAFF.

V and J are TRBV20-1 and TRBJ1-5; 7 nucleotides align to TRBD1. V was pared by 6 bases and J by 11 bases, with 16 bases of the junction left unmatched. CDR3 length: 14 amino acids. Looked up from germline, CDR1 is DFQATT and CDR2 is SNEGSKA (reference sequence). The CDR3 sequence: CSAPRGTADPAQHF. For the CDR3, the DNA is TGCAGTGCCCCGAGGGGGACAGCAGATCCAGCCCAGCATTTT.

The J gene is TRBJ2-2, the V gene TRBV6-4; a weak D match, TRBD1 (6 bases). Germline V gene lookup returns CDR1 MRHNA and CDR2 SNTAGT. This CDR3 contains 14 residues. V lost 1 base, J lost 8 bases, and 11 bases lay in between. The CDR3 DNA is TGTGCCAGCAGTGACTATCCGGGACAAGGGGAGCTGTTTTTT. Translation gives CASSDYPGQGELFF.